The next 18 T cell receptor beta chains were all read from a single sample in a study of cytomegalovirus exposure and HLA in healthy donors. The PCR was carried out with 60 Vbeta primers and 13 Jbeta primers. Data came from immunoSEQ multiplex PCR; TCRdb stores just in-frame clones and leaves some out. The sample includes around 34,000 clones. Sequenced input: PBMCs. The receptors derive from a woman aged 40 to 50 in good health and CMV-seropositive.

V gene TRBV28 combines with J gene TRBJ1-2; D perhaps matches TRBD1 (5 bases). The ends were cut back, 2 bases at V and 5 bases at J, with 9 bases in the middle. The CDR3 has 13 amino acids. In germline, CDR1 is MDHEN, CDR2 SYDVKM. The CDR3 reads CASSLLSGYGYTF. The CDR3 nucleotides are TGTGCCAGCAGTTTACTTTCAGGGTATGGCTACACCTTC.

The chain has TRBV9 and TRBJ2-7, with D tentatively TRBD2 (6 bases). Trimming shortened V by 0 bases and J by 5 bases, and 9 bases separated the two germline ends. Per the germline V gene, CDR1 is SGDLS and CDR2 is YYNGEE. The CDR3 consists of 13 residues. The CDR3 bases are TGTGCCAGCAGCGTAGGGCGGGGCGACGAGCAGTACTTC. It specifies CASSVGRGDEQYF.

The chain joins TRBV9 to TRBJ1-6, with D tentatively TRBD1 (5 bases). CDR1 SGDLS and CDR2 YYNGEE come from the germline V gene. This CDR3 has 13 residues. Trimming stripped 2 bases from V and 7 bases from J, with 7 bases between. The CDR3 is CASSVRVNSPLHF. The CDR3 DNA sequence: TGTGCCAGCAGCGTCAGGGTGAATTCACCCCTCCACTTT.

The chain employs TRBV9 and TRBJ2-1; weak D call: TRBD2 (6 bases). In germline, CDR1 is SGDLS, CDR2 YYNGEE. V lost 0 bases and J lost 7, with 17 bases in between. This CDR3 region has 16 residues. CDR3 sequence: CASSVDPGLTINEQFF. The DNA of the CDR3 is TGTGCCAGCAGCGTAGATCCGGGACTTACTATTAATGAGCAGTTCTTC.

The chain couples TRBV11-1 to TRBJ1-6; 7 bases are a match to TRBD1. J gave up 9 bases and V 2 bases, and 4 bases lay outside the gene matches. There are 14 residues in the CDR3. Germline V lookup: CDR1 SGHAT, CDR2 FQDESV (reference sequence). The CDR3 nucleotides are TGTGCCAGCAGCTTACGTCAGGGGGGTTCACCCCTCCACTTT. It codes for CASSLRQGGSPLHF.

V gene TRBV6-1 combines with J gene TRBJ1-3; no reliable D call. CDR3 size: 15 residues. Trimming took 5 bases from V and 0 from J, leaving 11 bases between them. The germline CDR1 and CDR2 sequences are MNHNS and SASEGT. This chain's CDR3 is CASSPPVSSGNTIYF. The CDR3 DNA follows: TGTGCCAGCAGTCCCCCGGTGAGCTCTGGAAACACCATATATTTT.

The chain carries TRBV6-5 and TRBJ2-1, with 11 bases matching TRBD2. CDR3 length: 15 amino acids. V trimming: 5 bases; J trimming: 5 bases; junction bases outside the gene matches: 5. The germline CDR1 and CDR2 sequences are MNHEY and SVGAGI. The CDR3 nucleotides read TGTGCCAGCAGTCCTAGCGGGAGGAGCCACAATGAGCAGTTCTTC. Its translation is CASSPSGRSHNEQFF.

V gene TRBV2 combines with J gene TRBJ1-2; tentative D call: TRBD1 (6 bases). Germline-derived CDR1 and CDR2 are SNHLY and FYNNEI. The CDR3 runs 12 residues. Trimming stripped 4 bases from V and 7 bases from J, with 10 bases between. CDR3 coding DNA: TGTGCCAGCAGTGGCCAGGGGCCTGGCTACACCTTC. This sequence encodes CASSGQGPGYTF.

The chain couples TRBV28 to TRBJ2-3, with 11 bases identical to TRBD2. The CDR3 is 17 amino acids. Germline-derived CDR1 and CDR2 are MDHEN and SYDVKM. The V gene end was trimmed by 6 bases and the J gene end by 6 bases; junction bases not matched to a gene: 14. The chain's CDR3 is CASSPPTSGGAGDTQYF. In DNA, the CDR3 is TGTGCCAGCAGCCCCCCCACTAGCGGGGGAGCCGGGGATACGCAGTATTTT.

The chain carries TRBV9 and TRBJ2-7; 8 bases align to TRBD2. In germline, CDR1 is SGDLS, CDR2 YYNGEE. The CDR3 totals 16 residues. Trimming cost V 3 bases and J 6 bases; bases outside gene matches: 14. The CDR3 here is CASSATEAGGTSEQYF. The CDR3 DNA reads TGTGCCAGCAGCGCTACAGAGGCGGGAGGAACTTCCGAGCAGTACTTC. Supplemented by reference TRBV9 and TRBJ2-7, the full variable domain reads DSGVTQTPKHLITATGQRVTLRCSPRSGDLSVYWYQQSLDQGLQFLIQYYNGEERAKGNILERFSAQQFPDLHSELNLSSLELGDSALYFCASSATEAGGTSEQYFGPGTRLTVT.

V gene TRBV6-6 combines with J gene TRBJ1-6; D gene ambiguous. The CDR3 spans 14 residues. V lost 10 bases and J 8 bases, leaving 18 bases between the germline ends. Germline lookup yields CDR1 MNHNY and CDR2 SVGAGI (reference sequence). The CDR3 reads CATHSFRGDSPLHF. CDR3 bases: TGTGCCACCCACTCCTTTCGCGGGGATTCACCCCTCCACTTT.

As for this clone: In the same sample, other DNA sequences code for this CDR3. The rearrangement links TRBV19 to TRBJ2-1; D may be TRBD2 (6 bases). The length of the CDR3 is 14 residues. Germline V CDR1 and CDR2: LNHDA, SQIVND (reference sequence). V was trimmed by 5 bases and J by 2 bases, leaving 10 bases between them. DNA of the CDR3: TGTGCCAGTAGTCCTGTAGCGGCCTACAATGAGCAGTTCTTC. Its translation: CASSPVAAYNEQFF.

This chain links TRBV9 with TRBJ1-3; tentatively, D is TRBD1 (6 bases). V was clipped by 0 bases and J by 4 bases, with 8 bases between them. This CDR3 region has 14 residues. The germline V gene encodes CDR1 SGDLS and CDR2 YYNGEE. The CDR3 region has the DNA TGTGCCAGCAGCGTAGCTACAGGGGGAAACACCATATATTTT. This gives the protein CASSVATGGNTIYF.

CDR3 in amino acids: CASSSSGINTGELFF. The CDR3, as DNA: TGTGCCAGCAGCTCCAGCGGGATAAACACCGGGGAGCTGTTTTTT. The V and J genes are TRBV7-3 and TRBJ2-2; 7 bases agree with TRBD2. The CDR3 spans 15 residues. Germline V lookup: CDR1 SGHTA, CDR2 FQGTGA. V trimming: 4 bases; J trimming: 2 bases; junction bases outside the gene matches: 4.

This chain connects TRBV5-1 to TRBJ2-3, with D maybe TRBD1 (6 bases). Germline CDR1 and CDR2: SGHRS and YFSETQ. This CDR3 spans 15 amino acids. V gave up 0 bases and J gave up 1 base, with 9 bases separating them. This CDR3 is CASSLGGLGTDTQYF. The CDR3 DNA is TGCGCCAGCAGCTTGGGGGGGCTAGGCACAGATACGCAGTATTTT.

This rearrangement joins TRBV4-1 to TRBJ2-1; 7 nucleotides agree with TRBD2. Trimming removed 3 bases from V and 3 bases from J; junction bases left unmatched: 11. The CDR3 covers 17 residues. CDR1 and CDR2 (germline): MGHRA, YSYEKL. The CDR3, as DNA: TGCGCCAGCAGCCACGCTCCGGGACTAACCAACTACAATGAGCAGTTCTTC. Its translation: CASSHAPGLTNYNEQFF.

The V call is TRBV28, the J call TRBJ2-7; 9 bases fit TRBD1. Germline assignment: CDR1 MDHEN and CDR2 SYDVKM. With 7 bases clipped from V and 2 bases from J, the junction kept 6 bases outside the gene matches. The CDR3 runs to 14 residues. The CDR3 spells CASNTGGAPYEQYF. Here the CDR3 DNA reads TGTGCCAGCAACACAGGGGGCGCTCCCTACGAGCAGTACTTC.

The chain recombines TRBV19 with TRBJ1-4; 7 positions agree with TRBD1. This CDR3 is built from 15 residues. V trimming: 6 bases; J trimming: 8 bases; junction bases outside the gene matches: 12. Looked up from germline, CDR1 is LNHDA and CDR2 is SQIVND (reference sequence). In nucleotides, the CDR3 is TGTGCCAGTAGACCTTGGACAGGCCGCGGGGAAAAACTGTTTTTT. Protein: CASRPWTGRGEKLFF.